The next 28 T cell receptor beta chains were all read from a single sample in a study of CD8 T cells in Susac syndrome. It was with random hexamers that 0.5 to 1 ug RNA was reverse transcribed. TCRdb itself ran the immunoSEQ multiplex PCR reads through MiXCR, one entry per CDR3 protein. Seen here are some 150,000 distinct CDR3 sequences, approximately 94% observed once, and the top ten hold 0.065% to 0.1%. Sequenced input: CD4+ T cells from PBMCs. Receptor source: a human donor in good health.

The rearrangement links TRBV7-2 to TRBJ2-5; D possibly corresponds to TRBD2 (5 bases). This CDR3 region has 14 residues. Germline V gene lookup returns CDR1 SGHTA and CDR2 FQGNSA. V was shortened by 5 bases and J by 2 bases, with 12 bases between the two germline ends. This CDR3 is CASSPRPGQETQYF. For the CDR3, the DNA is TGTGCCAGCAGCCCGAGACCGGGACAAGAGACCCAGTACTTC.

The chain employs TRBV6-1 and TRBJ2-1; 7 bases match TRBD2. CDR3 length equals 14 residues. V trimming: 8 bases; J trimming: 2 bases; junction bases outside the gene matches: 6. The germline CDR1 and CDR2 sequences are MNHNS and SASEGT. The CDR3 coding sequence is TGTGCCAGCGGAACCGGGACTACCTACAATGAGCAGTTCTTC. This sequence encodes CASGTGTTYNEQFF.

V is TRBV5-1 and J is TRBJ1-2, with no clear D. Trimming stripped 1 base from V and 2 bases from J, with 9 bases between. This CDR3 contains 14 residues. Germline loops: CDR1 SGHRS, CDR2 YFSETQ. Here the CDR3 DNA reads TGCGCCAGCAGCTTGTTTAGCAGGAACTATGGCTACACCTTC. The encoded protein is CASSLFSRNYGYTF. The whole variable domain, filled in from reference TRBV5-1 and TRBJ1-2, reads KAGVTQTPRYLIKTRGQQVTLSCSPISGHRSVSWYQQTPGQGLQFLFEYFSETQRNKGNFPGRFSGRQFSNSRSEMNVSTLELGDSALYLCASSLFSRNYGYTFGSGTRLTVV.

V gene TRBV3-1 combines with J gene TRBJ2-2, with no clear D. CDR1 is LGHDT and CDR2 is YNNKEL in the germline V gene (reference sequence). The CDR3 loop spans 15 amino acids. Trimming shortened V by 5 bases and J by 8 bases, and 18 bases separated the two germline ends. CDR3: CASSAETASVGELFF. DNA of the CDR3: TGTGCCAGCAGCGCAGAGACCGCCTCGGTTGGGGAGCTGTTTTTT.

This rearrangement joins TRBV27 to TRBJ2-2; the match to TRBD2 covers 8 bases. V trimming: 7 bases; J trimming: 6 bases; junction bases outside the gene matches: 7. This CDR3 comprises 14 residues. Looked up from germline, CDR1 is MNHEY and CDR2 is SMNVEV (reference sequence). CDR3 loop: CASTGGVVAGELFF. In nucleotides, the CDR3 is TGTGCCAGCACGGGGGGGGTAGTTGCCGGGGAGCTGTTTTTT.

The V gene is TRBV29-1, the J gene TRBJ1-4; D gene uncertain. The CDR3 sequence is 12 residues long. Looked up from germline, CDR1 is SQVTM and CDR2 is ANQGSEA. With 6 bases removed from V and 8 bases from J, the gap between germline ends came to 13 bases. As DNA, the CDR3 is TGCAGCGTGAGAGAGATGGGAGAAAAACTGTTTTTT. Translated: CSVREMGEKLFF.

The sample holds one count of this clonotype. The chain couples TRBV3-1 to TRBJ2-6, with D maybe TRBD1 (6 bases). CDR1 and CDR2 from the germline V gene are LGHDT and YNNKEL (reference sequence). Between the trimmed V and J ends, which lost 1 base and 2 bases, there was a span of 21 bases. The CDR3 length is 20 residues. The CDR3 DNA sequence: TGTGCCAGCAGCCAAGTGTATAAGTTACAGGGCGGTCCTGGGGCCAACGTCCTGACTTTC. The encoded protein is CASSQVYKLQGGPGANVLTF. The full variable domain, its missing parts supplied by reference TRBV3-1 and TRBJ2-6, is DTAVSQTPKYLVTQMGNDKSIKCEQNLGHDTMYWYKQDSKKFLKIMFSYNNKELIINETVPNRFSPKSPDKAHLNLHINSLELGDSAVYFCASSQVYKLQGGPGANVLTFGAGSRLTVL.

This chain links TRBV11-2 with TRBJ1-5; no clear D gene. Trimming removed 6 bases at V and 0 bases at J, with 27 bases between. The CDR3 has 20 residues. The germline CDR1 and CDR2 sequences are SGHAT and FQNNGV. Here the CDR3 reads CASRFDLFGRRAYSNQPQHF. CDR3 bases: TGTGCCAGCAGGTTCGACTTATTCGGACGCCGGGCTTATAGCAATCAGCCCCAGCATTTT.

CDR3 protein: CASSGTGETEAFF. As DNA, the CDR3 is TGTGCCAGCAGTGGGACAGGGGAAACTGAAGCTTTCTTT. The J gene is TRBJ1-1, the V gene TRBV6-1; 9 bases match TRBD1. Germline V gene sequence: CDR1 MNHNS, CDR2 SASEGT. With V trimmed by 4 bases and J by 5 bases, 2 bases remained unmatched. CDR3 length: 13 amino acids.

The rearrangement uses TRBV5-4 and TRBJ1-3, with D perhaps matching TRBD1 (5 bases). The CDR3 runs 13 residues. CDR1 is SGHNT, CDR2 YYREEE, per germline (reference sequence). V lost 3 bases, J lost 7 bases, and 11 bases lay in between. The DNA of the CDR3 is TGTGCCAGCAGCTCGGGACTCCGGAACACCATATATTTT. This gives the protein CASSSGLRNTIYF.

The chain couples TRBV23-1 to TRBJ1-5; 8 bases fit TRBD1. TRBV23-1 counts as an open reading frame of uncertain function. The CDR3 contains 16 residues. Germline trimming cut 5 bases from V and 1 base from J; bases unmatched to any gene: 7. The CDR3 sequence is CASSRQGLSSNQPQHF. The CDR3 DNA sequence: TGCGCCAGCAGTAGACAGGGGCTATCAAGCAATCAGCCCCAGCATTTT.

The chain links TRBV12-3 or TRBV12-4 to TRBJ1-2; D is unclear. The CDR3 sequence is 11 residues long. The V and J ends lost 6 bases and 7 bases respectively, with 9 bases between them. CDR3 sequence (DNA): TGTGCCAGCAGGTTCATGGGTGGCTACACCTTC. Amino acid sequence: CASRFMGGYTF.

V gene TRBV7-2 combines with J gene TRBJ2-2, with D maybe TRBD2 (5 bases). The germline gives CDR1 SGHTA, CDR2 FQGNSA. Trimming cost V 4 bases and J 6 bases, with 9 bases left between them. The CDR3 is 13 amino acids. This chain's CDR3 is CASSSTRSGELFF. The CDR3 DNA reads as TGTGCCAGCAGCTCCACTAGGTCCGGGGAGCTGTTTTTT.

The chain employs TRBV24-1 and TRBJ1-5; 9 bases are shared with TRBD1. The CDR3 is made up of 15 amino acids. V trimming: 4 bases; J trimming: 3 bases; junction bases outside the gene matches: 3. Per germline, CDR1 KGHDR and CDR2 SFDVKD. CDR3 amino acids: CATSETGGLNQPQHF. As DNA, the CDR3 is TGTGCCACCAGTGAAACAGGGGGCCTCAATCAGCCCCAGCATTTT.

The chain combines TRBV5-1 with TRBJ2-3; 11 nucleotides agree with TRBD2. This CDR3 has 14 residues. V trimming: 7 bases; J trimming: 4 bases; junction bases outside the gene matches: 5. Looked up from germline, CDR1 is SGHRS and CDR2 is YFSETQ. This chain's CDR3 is CASHWGLAADTQYF. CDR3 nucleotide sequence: TGCGCCAGCCACTGGGGACTAGCGGCAGATACGCAGTATTTT.

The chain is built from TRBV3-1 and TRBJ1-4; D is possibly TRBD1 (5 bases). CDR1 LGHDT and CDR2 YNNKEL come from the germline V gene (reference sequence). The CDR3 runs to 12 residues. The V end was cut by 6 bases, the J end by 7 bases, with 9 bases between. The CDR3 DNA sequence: TGTGCCAGCAGACGGGACGGTGAAAAACTGTTTTTT. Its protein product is CASRRDGEKLFF.

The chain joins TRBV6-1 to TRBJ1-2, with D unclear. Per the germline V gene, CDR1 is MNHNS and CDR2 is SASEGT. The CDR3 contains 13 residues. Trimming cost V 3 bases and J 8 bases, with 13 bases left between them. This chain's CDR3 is CASSEGRVHGYTF. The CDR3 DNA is TGTGCCAGCAGTGAGGGCCGAGTTCACGGCTACACCTTC.

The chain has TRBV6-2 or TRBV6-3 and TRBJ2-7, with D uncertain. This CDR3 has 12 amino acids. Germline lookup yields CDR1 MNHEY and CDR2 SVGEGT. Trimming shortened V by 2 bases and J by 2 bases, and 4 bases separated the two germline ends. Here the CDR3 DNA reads TGTGCCAGCAGTTACCGGGCCTACGAGCAGTACTTC. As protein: CASSYRAYEQYF.

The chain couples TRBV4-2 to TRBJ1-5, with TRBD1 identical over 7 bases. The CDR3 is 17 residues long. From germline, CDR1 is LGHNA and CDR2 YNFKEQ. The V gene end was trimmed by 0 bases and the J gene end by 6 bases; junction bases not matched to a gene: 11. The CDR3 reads CASSQDQATGWGQPQHF. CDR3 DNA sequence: TGTGCCAGCAGCCAAGATCAAGCGACAGGGTGGGGTCAGCCCCAGCATTTT.

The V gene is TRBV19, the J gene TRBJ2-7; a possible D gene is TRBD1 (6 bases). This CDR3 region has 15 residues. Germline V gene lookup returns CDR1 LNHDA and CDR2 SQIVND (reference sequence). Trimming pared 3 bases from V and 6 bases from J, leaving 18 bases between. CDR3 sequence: CASSIGIAGAGEQYF. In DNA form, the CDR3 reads TGTGCCAGTAGTATTGGAATCGCAGGGGCCGGCGAGCAGTACTTC. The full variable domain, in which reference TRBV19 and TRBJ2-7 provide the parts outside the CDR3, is DGGITQSPKYLFRKEGQNVTLSCEQNLNHDAMYWYRQDPGQGLRLIYYSQIVNDFQKGDIAEGYSVSREKKESFPLTVTSAQKNPTAFYLCASSIGIAGAGEQYFGPGTRLTVT.

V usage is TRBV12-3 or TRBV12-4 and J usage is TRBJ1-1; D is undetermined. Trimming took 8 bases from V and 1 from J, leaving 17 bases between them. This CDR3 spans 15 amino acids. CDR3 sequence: CASGPTSFANTEAFF. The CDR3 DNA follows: TGTGCCAGCGGCCCGACGAGCTTTGCGAACACTGAAGCTTTCTTT.

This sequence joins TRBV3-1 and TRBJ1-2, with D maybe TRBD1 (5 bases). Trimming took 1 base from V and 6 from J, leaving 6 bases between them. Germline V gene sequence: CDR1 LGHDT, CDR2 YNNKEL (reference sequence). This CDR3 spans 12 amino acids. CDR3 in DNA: TGTGCCAGCAGCCAAGGAGGGGATGGCTACACCTTC. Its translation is CASSQGGDGYTF.

In DNA, the CDR3 is TGTGCCAGCAGTTACTCGAGTGAGACTGGAAACACCATATATTTT. Protein sequence: CASSYSSETGNTIYF. The chain has TRBV6-5 and TRBJ1-3, with no clear D. CDR3 length: 15 amino acids. CDR1 and CDR2 (germline): MNHEY, SVGAGI. V lost 0 bases, J lost 2 bases, and 8 bases lay in between.

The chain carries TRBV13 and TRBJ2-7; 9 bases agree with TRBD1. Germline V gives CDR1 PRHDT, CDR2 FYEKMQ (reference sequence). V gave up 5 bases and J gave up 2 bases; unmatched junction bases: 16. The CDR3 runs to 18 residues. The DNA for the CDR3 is TGTGCCAGCAGCCCCAGGACAGGGGCCCTAATTCCGCCCTACGAGCAGTACTTC. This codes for CASSPRTGALIPPYEQYF.

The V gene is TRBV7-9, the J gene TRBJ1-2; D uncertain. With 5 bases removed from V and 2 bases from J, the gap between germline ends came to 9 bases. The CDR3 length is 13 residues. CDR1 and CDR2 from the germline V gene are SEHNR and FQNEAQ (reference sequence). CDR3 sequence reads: CASSPEGNYGYTF. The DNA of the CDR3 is TGTGCCAGCAGCCCTGAGGGAAACTATGGCTACACCTTC. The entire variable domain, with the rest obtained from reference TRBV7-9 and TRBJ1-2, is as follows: DTGVSQNPRHKITKRGQNVTFRCDPISEHNRLYWYRQTLGQGPEFLTYFQNEAQLEKSRLLSDRFSAERPKGSFSTLEIQRTEQGDSAMYLCASSPEGNYGYTFGSGTRLTVV.

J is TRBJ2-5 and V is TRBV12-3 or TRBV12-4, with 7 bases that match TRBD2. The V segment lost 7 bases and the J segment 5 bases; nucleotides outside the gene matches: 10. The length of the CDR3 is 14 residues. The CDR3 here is CASTPWGSGETQYF. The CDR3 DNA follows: TGTGCCAGCACCCCTTGGGGTAGCGGGGAGACCCAGTACTTC.

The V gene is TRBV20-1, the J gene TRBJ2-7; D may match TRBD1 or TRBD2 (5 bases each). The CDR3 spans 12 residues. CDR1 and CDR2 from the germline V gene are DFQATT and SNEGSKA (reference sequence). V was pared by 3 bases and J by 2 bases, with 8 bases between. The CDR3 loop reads CSARRGTYEQYF. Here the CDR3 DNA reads TGCAGTGCTAGGAGGGGTACCTACGAGCAGTACTTC.

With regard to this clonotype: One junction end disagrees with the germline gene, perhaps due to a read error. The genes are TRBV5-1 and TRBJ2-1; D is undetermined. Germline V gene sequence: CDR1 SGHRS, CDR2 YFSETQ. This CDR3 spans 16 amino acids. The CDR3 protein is CASSLDRMGSYNEQFF. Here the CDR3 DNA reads TGCGCCAGCAGTTTGGACCGGATGGGCTCCTACAATGAGCAGTTCTTC.